This T cell receptor beta chain was sequenced in a study of shared clonotypes between healthy human individuals. Overall study: Aged 18 to 49, the donors were two women and a few men. Whole-study findings and limits: For sorted subsets, rarefaction showed incomplete sequencing despite large depth.

CD45RO-negative CD8 cells positively selected for CCR7 made up the naive population, which excluded terminally differentiated effector memory CD45RA+ cells. Clones were sequenced by immunoSEQ multiplex PCR, and TCRdb holds only the in-frame ones, with some missing. The sample contains some 1,900,000 clones, about 95% of which appear only once. About this clone itself: Its target is unknown.

V was cut by 8 bases and J by 0 bases, with 16 bases left in between. The CDR3 spans 15 residues. From germline, CDR1 is MNHEY and CDR2 SMNVEV (reference sequence). The rearrangement joins TRBV27 to TRBJ1-1; the D gene is possibly TRBD1 (5 bases). Sequenced sample: naive CD8+ T cells sorted from blood. The sequence derives from a man between 18 and 29 years old in good health. CDR3 region: CASDKEGNMNTEAFF. The CDR3 bases are TGTGCCAGCGATAAAGAGGGGAACATGAACACTGAAGCTTTCTTT.